This T cell receptor beta chain was documented in a study of blood T cell repertoires in COVID-19. The overall study: From the United States, Italy and Spain came samples of acute and convalescent COVID-19. In each case, the material was cDNA or gDNA derived from T cells, B-cell-depleted T cells, or PBMCs.

Original processing methods: It was from reference gene primer amplification that nucleated cell counts were estimated. The data were produced by immunoSEQ multiplex PCR, yet TCRdb's version contains in-frame clones alone and is incomplete. From that table come the V and J calls and clone size; the DNA was used to work out D and trimming. This table has about 99,000 clones, around 84% appearing once. CDR3 length: 15 amino acids. The V end lost 5 bases, the J end lost 5 bases, and 13 bases lay between the germline ends. Germline V gene sequence: CDR1 LGHDT, CDR2 YNNKEL (reference sequence). The source is a man in his 70s with active or convalescent COVID-19. The sequenced sample was peripheral blood. The chain links TRBV3-1 (or the pseudogene TRBV3-2) to TRBJ1-6; weak D call: TRBD1 (5 bases). The CDR3 nucleotides read TGTGCCAGCAGCGCCATAAGGGGCCATAATTCACCCCTCCACTTT. Residues: CASSAIRGHNSPLHF.